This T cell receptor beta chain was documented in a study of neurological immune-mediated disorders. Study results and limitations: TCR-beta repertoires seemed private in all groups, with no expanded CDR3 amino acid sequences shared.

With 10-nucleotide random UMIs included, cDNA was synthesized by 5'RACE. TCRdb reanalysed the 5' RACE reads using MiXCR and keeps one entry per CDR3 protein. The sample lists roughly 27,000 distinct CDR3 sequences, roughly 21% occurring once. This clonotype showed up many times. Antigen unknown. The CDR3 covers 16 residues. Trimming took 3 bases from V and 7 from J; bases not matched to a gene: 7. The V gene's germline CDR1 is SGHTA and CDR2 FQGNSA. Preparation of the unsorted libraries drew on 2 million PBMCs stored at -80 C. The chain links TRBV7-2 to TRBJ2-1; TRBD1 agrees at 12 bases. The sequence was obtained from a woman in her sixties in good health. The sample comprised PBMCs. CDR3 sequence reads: CASSFYRDRGRNEQFF. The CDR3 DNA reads TGTGCCAGCAGCTTCTACCGGGACAGGGGGCGGAATGAGCAGTTCTTC.